This T cell receptor (beta chain) is drawn from a study of identical twins. This clonotype was counted between two and nine times. From germline, CDR1 is LNHDA and CDR2 SQIVND (reference sequence). V dropped 8 bases and J dropped 10 bases, with 9 bases sitting between them. CDR3 size: 10 residues. TCRdb passed the 5' RACE reads through MiXCR, listing each CDR3 protein once. The table lists approximately 890,000 distinct CDR3 sequences, roughly an eighth of them singletons. The sample also formed part of further work on yellow fever vaccine responses in identical twins.

The V gene is TRBV19, the J gene TRBJ2-1, with a tentative D call TRBD1 (5 bases). Sequenced input: PBMCs. The origin of this receptor is a woman aged 18-35 years in good health. The CDR3 DNA sequence: TGTGCCAGTGGACACGCCGAGCAGTTCTTC. Its protein product is CASGHAEQFF.